This T cell receptor beta chain is drawn from a study of blood T cell repertoires in COVID-19. TCRdb keeps only in-frame clones here, not all; method: immunoSEQ multiplex PCR. The sample shows a few hundred thousand clones, roughly 87% of them seen only once. Germline trimming cut 4 bases from V and 9 bases from J; bases unmatched to any gene: 9. The CDR3 contains 14 residues. Germline assignment: CDR1 SGHNT and CDR2 YENEEA. Source material: peripheral blood. The genes are TRBV11-3 and TRBJ2-4, with 7 nucleotides matching TRBD2. The receptor was isolated from a man aged 18 to 30 with active or convalescent COVID-19. The CDR3 reads CASSSGGRGGIQYF. The CDR3 nucleotides are TGTGCCAGCAGCTCCGGTGGGAGGGGCGGCATTCAGTACTTC.